These 27 T cell receptor beta chains were all obtained from the same sample, sequenced in a study of T cells in Graves' hyperthyroidism and ophthalmopathy. Amplification targeted TCR beta CDR3 regions from RNA transcripts. Initially, a first-round RT-PCR of the TCR CDR3 employed the HTBI primer set. TCRdb redid the calling of the multiplex PCR reads with MiXCR, one entry per CDR3 protein. This sample has 450,000 to 650,000 distinct CDR3 sequences, with about 20% found just once. Input material: blood. Source of these receptors: a man aged 18 to 29 with Graves' hyperthyroidism.

This clonotype was picked up one time. CDR3: CASSLYREYQPQHF. CDR3 bases: TGTGCCAGCAGTTTATACAGGGAATATCAGCCCCAGCATTTT. The chain carries TRBV12-3 or TRBV12-4 and TRBJ1-5; D perhaps matches TRBD1 (6 bases). V was shortened by 2 bases and J by 5 bases, with 10 bases between the two germline ends. CDR3 length equals 14 residues.

This clonotype was observed a handful of times. The V call is TRBV6-1, the J call TRBJ1-1, with D perhaps matching TRBD1 (6 bases). This CDR3 region has 15 residues. With 1 base removed from V and 6 bases from J, the gap between germline ends came to 15 bases. Germline values: CDR1 MNHNS, CDR2 SASEGT. CDR3 bases: TGTGCCAGCAGTGAAGGGCAGCGGGGGCTATCTGAAGCTTTCTTT. Translating it yields CASSEGQRGLSEAFF.

This clonotype was detected ten times or more. The gene calls are TRBV2 and TRBJ1-2; D is uncertain. CDR1 and CDR2 (germline): SNHLY, FYNNEI. The CDR3 sequence is 13 residues long. The V and J ends lost 3 bases and 4 bases respectively, with 9 bases between them. In nucleotides, the CDR3 is TGTGCCAGCAGTGATCGGGGTTCCTATGGCTACACCTTC. Its translation: CASSDRGSYGYTF. Drawing the rest from reference TRBV2 and TRBJ1-2, the complete variable domain is EPEVTQTPSHQVTQMGQEVILRCVPISNHLYFYWYRQILGQKVEFLVSFYNNEISEKSEIFDDQFSVERPDGSNFTLKIRSTKLEDSAMYFCASSDRGSYGYTFGSGTRLTVV.

In this sample, this clonotype turned up many times. The rearrangement links TRBV6-1 to TRBJ1-1, with 9 bases that match TRBD1. Per germline, CDR1 MNHNS and CDR2 SASEGT. V trimming: 6 bases; J trimming: 3 bases; junction bases outside the gene matches: 8. The CDR3 is 15 amino acids. CDR3 nucleotide sequence: TGTGCCAGCAGGGGGTGGGGGACAGGGTACACTGAAGCTTTCTTT. It yields the protein CASRGWGTGYTEAFF.

Concerning this clonotype itself: One junction end disagrees with the germline gene, perhaps due to a read error. The chain combines TRBV7-6 with TRBJ2-5; 7 positions match TRBD2. Looked up from germline, CDR1 is SGHVS and CDR2 is FNYEAQ. CDR3 size: 13 residues. CDR3 nucleotides: TGTGCCAGCAGCGCAGCGGGGCAAGGGACCCGGTACTTC. It is translated as CASSAAGQGTRYF. The entire variable domain, with the rest obtained from reference TRBV7-6 and TRBJ2-5, is as follows: GAGVSQSPRYKVTKRGQDVALRCDPISGHVSLYWYRQALGQGPEFLTYFNYEAQQDKSGLPNDRFSAERPEGSISTLTIQRTEQRDSAMYRCASSAAGQGTRYFGPGTRLLVL.

At least ten counts were recorded for this clonotype. The V and J genes are TRBV6-2 or TRBV6-3 and TRBJ2-7; TRBD1 agrees at 7 bases. From germline, CDR1 is MNHEY and CDR2 SVGEGT. This CDR3 is built from 18 residues. V was clipped by 0 bases and J by 7 bases; unmatched bases: 18. The CDR3 DNA reads as TGTGCCAGCAGTTACTCGAATACAGGGGACGGATCCCCTCGAGAGCAGTACTTC. Translating gives CASSYSNTGDGSPREQYF.

The chain is built from TRBV6-2 or TRBV6-3 and TRBJ2-7, with 10 bases matching TRBD2. The CDR3 totals 17 residues. V gave up 1 base and J gave up 0 bases; unmatched junction bases: 6. Germline V gene data show CDR1 as MNHEY and CDR2 as SVGEGT. The CDR3 coding sequence is TGTGCCAGCAGTTACTTCCTAGCGGGGGCCGTCTCCTACGAGCAGTACTTC. Encoded protein: CASSYFLAGAVSYEQYF.

Worth noting for this clonotype: Possible read error: a much larger clone is one base away. This chain joins TRBV5-1 and TRBJ2-6; 7 bases fit TRBD1. Unmatched junction bases numbered 6, after V lost 2 bases and J lost 4 bases. CDR3 size: 16 residues. CDR1 SGHRS and CDR2 YFSETQ come from the germline V gene. DNA for the CDR3: TGCGCCAGCAGCTTAACAGGGGTTGGGGGGGCCAACGTCCTGACTTTC. Its protein product is CASSLTGVGGANVLTF.

This clonotype was seen more than once but under ten times. This chain uses TRBV18 with TRBJ1-5; D gene ambiguous. This CDR3 is 15 amino acids long. Germline V gene sequence: CDR1 KGHSH, CDR2 LQKENI. With 3 bases removed from V and 7 bases from J, the gap between germline ends came to 16 bases. The CDR3, as DNA: TGTGCCAGCTCACCGGTTGGGCTTCTTCCACAGCCCCAGCATTTT. Protein product: CASSPVGLLPQPQHF.

The chain has TRBV3-1 and TRBJ2-5, with D tentatively TRBD1 (5 bases). The CDR3 totals 16 residues. V was trimmed by 4 bases and J by 3 bases, leaving 18 bases between them. Germline lookup yields CDR1 LGHDT and CDR2 YNNKEL (reference sequence). The CDR3 DNA reads as TGTGCCAGCAGCCCAACCTTTAGCAGGGCTGAAGAGACCCAGTACTTC. Encoded protein: CASSPTFSRAEETQYF.

This clonotype was recorded at least ten times. The V call is TRBV12-3 or TRBV12-4, the J call TRBJ2-2, with 7 bases aligning to TRBD2. Unmatched junction bases numbered 7, after V lost 7 bases and J lost 5 bases. This CDR3 has 14 amino acids. The CDR3 region is CASIPGLGTGELFF. DNA of the CDR3: TGTGCCAGCATTCCCGGACTAGGAACCGGGGAGCTGTTTTTT.

This clonotype was seen repeatedly, ten times or more. The V call is TRBV2, the J call TRBJ1-1; no clear D gene. Germline V gene data show CDR1 as SNHLY and CDR2 as FYNNEI. The CDR3 loop spans 15 amino acids. The V end lost 9 bases, the J end lost 2 bases, and 19 bases lay between the germline ends. The CDR3 nucleotides read TGTGCCAGGACTACGGGCGCATCCATTAACACTGAAGCTTTCTTT. It codes for CARTTGASINTEAFF.

This CDR3 reads CASSTGDRETQYF. As DNA, the CDR3 is TGTGCCAGCAGTACAGGGGATCGGGAGACCCAGTACTTC. The V and J genes are TRBV6-2 or TRBV6-3 and TRBJ2-5, with 7 bases matching TRBD1. Trimming at V came to 5 bases and at J to 5 bases, leaving 5 bases not matched to a gene. The length of the CDR3 is 13 residues. Germline values: CDR1 MNHEY, CDR2 SVGEGT.

The gene calls are TRBV5-1 and TRBJ2-2; tentative D call: TRBD1 (5 bases). This CDR3 is 16 amino acids long. Germline assignment: CDR1 SGHRS and CDR2 YFSETQ. V was pared by 1 base and J by 0 bases, with 10 bases between. CDR3 sequence (DNA): TGCGCCAGCAGCTTGCAGGGCGTATCGAACACCGGGGAGCTGTTTTTT. Translated: CASSLQGVSNTGELFF.

This clonotype was picked up many times. This chain connects TRBV28 to TRBJ1-6, with D unresolved. CDR1 and CDR2 (germline): MDHEN, SYDVKM. With 5 bases removed from V and 7 bases from J, the gap between germline ends came to 15 bases. The CDR3 is 15 amino acids. CDR3 DNA sequence: TGTGCCAGCAGTACGGAGAGGGATTACAATTCACCCCTCCACTTT. As protein: CASSTERDYNSPLHF. The whole variable domain, filled in from reference TRBV28 and TRBJ1-6, reads DVKVTQSSRYLVKRTGEKVFLECVQDMDHENMFWYRQDPGLGLRLIYFSYDVKMKEKGDIPEGYSVSREKKERFSLILESASTNQTSMYLCASSTERDYNSPLHFGNGTRLTVT.

Notes on this clonotype: A read error may explain this, as a much larger clone is one base away. The rearrangement joins TRBV12-3 or TRBV12-4 to TRBJ2-7, with 15 bases identical to TRBD2. V was pared by 5 bases and J by 2 bases, with 1 base of the junction left unmatched. The CDR3 consists of 15 residues. In nucleotides, the CDR3 is TGTGCCAGCAGTCGGACTAGCGGGAGGGCCTACGAGCAGTACTTC. It translates to CASSRTSGRAYEQYF.

This clonotype occurred many times. This chain connects TRBV7-8 to TRBJ1-2; the D is unclear. Per germline, CDR1 SGHVS and CDR2 FQNEAQ. The ends were cut back, 5 bases at V and 0 bases at J, with 13 bases in the middle. This CDR3 is built from 15 residues. In nucleotides, the CDR3 is TGTGCCAGCAGCCCCATTGGCAGCCCTAACTATGGCTACACCTTC. Amino acids: CASSPIGSPNYGYTF.

Ten or more counts support this clonotype. The rearrangement joins TRBV28 to TRBJ2-7, with D unclear. Germline V gene sequence: CDR1 MDHEN, CDR2 SYDVKM. This CDR3 is built from 14 residues. V lost 8 bases and J lost 3, with 17 bases in between. The CDR3 region has the DNA TGTGCCAGCTCTACAGAACCATCGATCTACGAGCAGTACTTC. It yields the protein CASSTEPSIYEQYF.

This clonotype was counted between two and nine times. The rearrangement joins TRBV7-2 to TRBJ2-7; D is unresolved. Germline V gives CDR1 SGHTA, CDR2 FQGNSA. The CDR3 is 15 residues long. Deletions cut 2 bases from V and 0 bases from J, with 11 bases between. As DNA, the CDR3 is TGTGCCAGCAGCTTACGGGCAGGAAACTCCTACGAGCAGTACTTC. The encoded protein is CASSLRAGNSYEQYF.

This clonotype was detected ten times or more. Possible read error: a much larger clone is one base away. The V and J genes are TRBV6-5 and TRBJ2-5, with TRBD1 as a possible D gene (5 bases). The CDR3 length is 15 residues. In germline, CDR1 is MNHEY, CDR2 SVGAGI. V was shortened by 2 bases and J by 4 bases, with 14 bases between the two germline ends. DNA of the CDR3: TGTGCCAGCAGTTACCTCCCGGACAAGGGAGAGACCCAGTACTTC. It encodes CASSYLPDKGETQYF.

This clonotype was recorded at least ten times. The chain carries TRBV2 and TRBJ2-7; 10 bases are a match to TRBD1. CDR3 length: 15 residues. Trimming at V came to 6 bases and at J to 6 bases, leaving 11 bases not matched to a gene. The germline CDR1 and CDR2 sequences are SNHLY and FYNNEI. The DNA of the CDR3 is TGTGCCAGCAGGCTGGGACAGGGGCCCTCCGGCGAGCAGTACTTC. Protein product: CASRLGQGPSGEQYF.

This clonotype occurred many times. The CDR3, as DNA: TGTGCCATCAGTGAGCCAGATCGGGGCTACACCTTC. It codes for CAISEPDRGYTF. The chain joins TRBV10-3 to TRBJ1-2, with D uncertain. V was shortened by 2 bases and J by 8 bases, with 9 bases between the two germline ends. In germline, CDR1 is ENHRY, CDR2 SYGVKD. The CDR3 contains 12 residues.

This clonotype was seen ten or more times. The V call is TRBV13, the J call TRBJ1-1; D is unresolved. CDR3 length: 17 amino acids. The V end was cut by 5 bases, the J end by 1 base, with 20 bases between. Germline CDR1 is PRHDT and CDR2 is FYEKMQ (reference sequence). Here the CDR3 reads CASSRPRGMPSNTEAFF. CDR3 DNA: TGTGCCAGCAGCCGGCCCAGAGGGATGCCATCGAACACTGAAGCTTTCTTT.

The table lists this clonotype with a count of one. V gene TRBV20-1 combines with J gene TRBJ2-5; 9 bases match TRBD2. CDR3 size: 16 residues. With 7 bases clipped from V and 2 bases from J, the junction kept 14 bases outside the gene matches. Germline CDR1 is DFQATT and CDR2 is SNEGSKA (reference sequence). The CDR3 reads CSDQRLRSGGQETQYF. The CDR3 region has the DNA TGCAGTGATCAAAGACTGAGAAGCGGGGGGCAAGAGACCCAGTACTTC.

In its sample, this clonotype was seen many times. The J gene is TRBJ1-5, the V gene TRBV6-1; no reliable D call. The CDR3 has 13 amino acids. Trimming cost V 7 bases and J 4 bases, with 11 bases left between them. Germline CDR1 is MNHNS and CDR2 is SASEGT. CDR3 coding DNA: TGTGCCAGCACTCCGAACAGTAATCAGCCCCAGCATTTT. It encodes CASTPNSNQPQHF.

In its sample, this clonotype was seen a few times. This may be a read error: a much more frequent sequence differs by one nucleotide. This rearrangement joins TRBV6-4 to TRBJ1-1, with TRBD1 as a possible D gene (5 bases). This CDR3 spans 14 amino acids. Germline CDR1 is MRHNA and CDR2 is SNTAGT. The V end lost 4 bases, the J end lost 1 base, and 10 bases lay between the germline ends. In nucleotides, the CDR3 is TGTGCCAGCAGTGGCGGGGCAGAGAACACTGAAGCTTTCTTT. Encoded protein: CASSGGAENTEAFF.

This clonotype was picked up a small number of times. For the CDR3, the DNA is TGTGCCATCAGTGAGGGACAGGGGCTGCGTAGCAATCAGCCCCAGCATTTT. Its translation: CAISEGQGLRSNQPQHF. This chain links TRBV10-3 with TRBJ1-5; the match to TRBD1 covers 9 bases. This CDR3 region has 17 residues. Unmatched junction bases numbered 5, after V lost 2 bases and J lost 0 bases. CDR1 and CDR2 (germline): ENHRY, SYGVKD.